A selection of T cell receptor beta chains follows, all from one sample in a study of PD-1 blockade in classical Hodgkin lymphoma. Only in-frame clones appear in the TCRdb table, and some are missing; sequencing was by immunoSEQ multiplex PCR. The sample yields tens of thousands of clones, about 90% seen once. The specimen comprised peripheral blood mononuclear cells (PBMCs), sampled before the fourth cycle of nivolumab. These receptors originate from a human donor with classical Hodgkin lymphoma. The CDR3 runs from the conserved cysteine through the conserved F or W.

j_call | v_call | cdr3_aa
TRBJ1-5 | TRBV28 | CASRPRGYSNQPQHF
TRBJ2-4 | TRBV30 | CASSRAREIIQYF
TRBJ2-4 | TRBV12-5 | CASGLVEGAQYF
TRBJ2-5 | TRBV4-1 | CASSSLVRETQYF
TRBJ2-3 | TRBV11-3 | CASSDWDGTQYF
TRBJ1-1 | TRBV13 | CATVTGDNTEAFF
TRBJ2-7 | TRBV27 | CASSLSGDTRGSSYEQYF
TRBJ2-7 | TRBV27 | CASKGNYEQYF
TRBJ1-5 | TRBV7-9 | CASSPRGVHQPQHF
TRBJ2-3 | TRBV4-1 | CASSLELAVTDTQYF
TRBJ1-2 | TRBV6-1 | CASTPRQGRGYTF
TRBJ2-2 | TRBV19 | CASSEASYTGELFF
TRBJ1-4 | TRBV14 | CASSQLYDKGAQQEKLFF
TRBJ2-3 | TRBV27 | CASSRTVYTDTQYF
TRBJ2-5 | TRBV5-3 | CASSTGTYEETQYF
TRBJ2-2 | TRBV7-9 | CASSSRQTGSGTGELFF
TRBJ2-2 | TRBV7-3 | CASSLRKAEGTGELFF
TRBJ1-4 | TRBV4-2 | CASSQDFKEKLFF
TRBJ2-5 | TRBV7-8 | CASSLRLAGGRETQYF
TRBJ2-5 | TRBV5-1 | CASRYSEASWETQYF
TRBJ1-2 | TRBV2 | CASSVTGSPGARGYTF
TRBJ1-2 | TRBV4-1 | CASSAYRSQKRGANYGYTF
TRBJ2-1 | TRBV30 | CAWTGAGPVTYNEQFF
TRBJ2-7 | TRBV6-5 | CASGPALSGEQYF
TRBJ2-1 | TRBV9 | CASSERGSSYNEQFF
TRBJ2-5 | TRBV6-6 | CASRGRQETQYF
TRBJ1-2 | TRBV29-1 | CSVVGGTGIGYTF
TRBJ2-7 | TRBV6-1 | CASSEGLAGAPYEQYF
TRBJ2-7 | TRBV28 | CASSFPEVGEQYF
TRBJ1-5 | TRBV7-9 | CASSQAEQPQHF
TRBJ2-1 | TRBV7-6 | CASSLALSSYNEQFF
TRBJ1-5 | TRBV6-1 | CASSGSGGLSNQPQHF
TRBJ1-4 | TRBV2 | CASVIMGGREKLFF
TRBJ1-1 | TRBV18 | CASSPFRGNTEAFF
TRBJ2-1 | TRBV7-9 | CASSLARGGVYGEQFF
TRBJ1-5 | TRBV7-9 | CASQPPGARNQPQHF
TRBJ1-2 | TRBV5-6 | CASSFRRTDPNYGYTF
TRBJ1-6 | TRBV13 | CASSRLLDRNNSPLHF
TRBJ2-1 | TRBV11-2 | CASITVAGGSYNEQFF
TRBJ1-6 | TRBV6-1 | CAISLNRVKPLHF
TRBJ2-3 | TRBV10-1 | CASSRDRVTDTQYF
TRBJ1-4 | TRBV6-6 | CASTQQGYGEKLFF
TRBJ1-4 | TRBV4-1 | CASRESGGEKLFF
TRBJ2-7 | TRBV6-5 | CASSYSTDTYEQYF
TRBJ2-7 | TRBV19 | CATSGVSYEQYF
TRBJ1-2 | TRBV7-2 | CASSWKGVNYGYTF
TRBJ2-3 | TRBV27 | CASSLYPLALDTQYF
TRBJ2-3 | TRBV5-5 | CASSLVTDTQYF
TRBJ1-2 | TRBV2 | CASRETGQGGYGYTF